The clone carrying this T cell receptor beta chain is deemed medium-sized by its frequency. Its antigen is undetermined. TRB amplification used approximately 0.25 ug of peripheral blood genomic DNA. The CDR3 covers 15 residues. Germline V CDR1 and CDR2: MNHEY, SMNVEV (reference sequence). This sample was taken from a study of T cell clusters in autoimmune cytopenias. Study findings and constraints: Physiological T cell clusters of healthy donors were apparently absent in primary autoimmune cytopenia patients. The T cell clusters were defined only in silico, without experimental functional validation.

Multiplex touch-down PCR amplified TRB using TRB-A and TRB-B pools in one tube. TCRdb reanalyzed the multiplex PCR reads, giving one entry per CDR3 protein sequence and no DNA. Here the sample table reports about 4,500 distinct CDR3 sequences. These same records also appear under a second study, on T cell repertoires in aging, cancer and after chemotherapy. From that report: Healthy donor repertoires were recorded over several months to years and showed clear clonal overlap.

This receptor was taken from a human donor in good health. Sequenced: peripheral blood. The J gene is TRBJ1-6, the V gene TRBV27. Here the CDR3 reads CASSSLHLYNSPLHF.